Each of the 15 T cell receptor beta chains below was sequenced from the same sample in a study of CD8 T cells in ankylosing spondylitis. TCRdb passed the 5' RACE reads through MiXCR, listing each CDR3 protein once. The sample holds 200,000 to 250,000 distinct CDR3 sequences, about 10% seen once. The sample taken for sequencing was blood, either unsorted or a sorted T cell fraction (not recorded which). These receptors all stem from a male donor with ankylosing spondylitis or in good health (not recorded which).

This clonotype occurred a few times. The chain has TRBV28 and TRBJ1-4, with TRBD1 as a possible D gene (6 bases). The CDR3 has 15 residues. With 3 bases removed from V and 7 bases from J, the gap between germline ends came to 15 bases. Germline V gene lookup returns CDR1 MDHEN and CDR2 SYDVKM. Here the CDR3 DNA reads TGTGCCAGCAGTTTGCGGGGGGGCCTTACTGAAAAACTGTTTTTT. It codes for CASSLRGGLTEKLFF.

The chain is built from TRBV18 and TRBJ2-7, with D possibly TRBD2 on 5 matching bases. The CDR3 loop spans 16 amino acids. Trimming stripped 3 bases from V and 0 bases from J, with 15 bases between. Germline CDR1 KGHSH, CDR2 LQKENI. The CDR3 loop reads CASSPSLAGVSYEQYF. Written as DNA, the CDR3 is TGTGCCAGCTCACCCTCTCTGGCCGGGGTCTCCTACGAGCAGTACTTC. Complete variable domain (other parts from reference TRBV18 and TRBJ2-7): NAGVMQNPRHLVRRRGQEARLRCSPMKGHSHVYWYRQLPEEGLKFMVYLQKENIIDESGMPKERFSAEFPKEGPSILRIQQVVRGDSAAYFCASSPSLAGVSYEQYFGPGTRLTVT.

Worth noting for this clonotype: Because it lacks the conserved phenylalanine or tryptophan at the end, this CDR3 is likely a read error. The chain couples TRBV9 to TRBJ2-7; 9 bases align to TRBD1. Germline CDR1 and CDR2: SGDLS and YYNGEE. The CDR3 is made up of 14 amino acids. Trimming took 2 bases from V and 3 from J; bases not matched to a gene: 3. CDR3 bases: TGTGCCAGCAGCGTCACGGGACAGGGCTACGAGCAGTACCTC. This codes for CASSVTGQGYEQYL.

This clonotype occurred once. This could be a read error, since a much larger clone is one nucleotide away. The chain couples TRBV29-1 to TRBJ1-2; D is possibly TRBD1 (5 bases). The CDR3 covers 11 residues. V shed 3 bases and J shed 8 bases, with 10 bases lying between them. Germline V CDR1 and CDR2: SQVTM, ANQGSEA. CDR3 in DNA: TGCAGCGTTGAGACAGTGGTAGGCTACACCTTC. Translating gives CSVETVVGYTF.

This clonotype was seen ten or more times. This chain joins TRBV7-9 and TRBJ2-7; D gene ambiguous. Trimming took 3 bases from V and 5 from J, leaving 5 bases between them. The germline CDR1 and CDR2 sequences are SEHNR and FQNEAQ (reference sequence). The CDR3 totals 11 residues. CDR3 DNA sequence: TGTGCCAGCAGCTTCGGCCACGAGCAGTACTTC. This gives the protein CASSFGHEQYF.

This chain connects TRBV12-3 or TRBV12-4 to TRBJ2-1; D is unresolved. This CDR3 has 14 residues. Trimming pared 4 bases from V and 8 bases from J, leaving 15 bases between. The chain's CDR3 is CASSSIGPVDEQFF. CDR3 DNA: TGTGCCAGCAGTTCCATCGGTCCCGTTGATGAGCAGTTCTTC.

This clonotype was observed a handful of times. The chain couples TRBV7-2 to TRBJ2-3; 12 nucleotides align to TRBD2. Looked up from germline, CDR1 is SGHTA and CDR2 is FQGNSA. The CDR3 is 17 residues long. V was clipped by 4 bases and J by 3 bases; unmatched bases: 8. The CDR3 spells CASSWETSGGGTDTQYF. Here the CDR3 DNA reads TGTGCCAGCAGCTGGGAGACTAGCGGGGGTGGGACAGATACGCAGTATTTT.

This clonotype was counted at least ten times. V is TRBV9 and J is TRBJ1-2, with 8 positions matching TRBD1. The CDR3 totals 16 residues. Losses at the gene ends were 4 bases for V and 7 bases for J; bases not matched to a gene: 15. Germline CDR1 reads SGDLS; CDR2 reads YYNGEE. The DNA for the CDR3 is TGTGCCAGCAGCAGGACAGGGCAGGCCCAGGGGGTTGGCTACACCTTC. Its translation is CASSRTGQAQGVGYTF.

In its sample, this clonotype was seen many times. The genes are TRBV20-1 and TRBJ2-6; D call uncertain. The length of the CDR3 is 14 residues. The germline gives CDR1 DFQATT, CDR2 SNEGSKA (reference sequence). The V and J ends lost 3 bases and 0 bases respectively, with 6 bases between them. The DNA of the CDR3 is TGCAGTGCTAGGGCAAGCTCTGGGGCCAACGTCCTGACTTTC. It is translated as CSARASSGANVLTF.

V and J are TRBV28 and TRBJ2-3, with 7 positions matching TRBD1. This CDR3 contains 15 residues. V gave up 6 bases and J gave up 2 bases; unmatched junction bases: 8. Per the germline V gene, CDR1 is MDHEN and CDR2 is SYDVKM. CDR3 protein: CASRPRGGHTDTQYF. The CDR3 DNA is TGTGCCAGCAGGCCAAGAGGGGGCCACACAGATACGCAGTATTTT.

The rearrangement links TRBV7-6 to TRBJ2-7, with D possibly matching TRBD1 (6 bases). V was shortened by 5 bases and J by 2 bases, with 10 bases between the two germline ends. This CDR3 spans 13 amino acids. Germline-derived CDR1 and CDR2 are SGHVS and FNYEAQ. CDR3 sequence reads: CASSNGQTYEQYF. The DNA for the CDR3 is TGTGCCAGCAGCAACGGACAGACCTACGAGCAGTACTTC.

This clonotype has a count of ten or more. The chain has TRBV12-3 or TRBV12-4 and TRBJ2-1; D not certain. This CDR3 region has 13 residues. Trimming shortened V by 1 base and J by 4 bases, and 5 bases separated the two germline ends. CDR3 nucleotide sequence: TGTGCCAGCAGTTTAGTCGAGTACAATGAGCAGTTCTTC. Its translation: CASSLVEYNEQFF.

This clonotype was seen many times. The rearrangement joins TRBV14 to TRBJ2-7; D is ambiguous. The CDR3 spans 17 residues. Germline V gene lookup returns CDR1 SGHDN and CDR2 FVKESK. V was pared by 0 bases and J by 1 base, with 16 bases between. CDR3 residues: CASSQDHYGDSSYEQYF. The CDR3 region has the DNA TGTGCCAGCAGCCAAGATCATTACGGAGATTCTTCCTACGAGCAGTACTTC.

The table lists this clonotype with many counts. The chain uses TRBV12-3 or TRBV12-4 and TRBJ1-1, with D maybe TRBD1 (5 bases). V lost 2 bases and J 1 base, leaving 11 bases between the germline ends. The CDR3 consists of 15 residues. CDR3 residues: CASSLQGLTNTEAFF. DNA of the CDR3: TGTGCCAGCAGTTTACAGGGTCTAACGAACACTGAAGCTTTCTTT.

This clonotype came up many times. The chain links TRBV5-1 to TRBJ2-3, with 9 bases that match TRBD2. Germline-derived CDR1 and CDR2 are SGHRS and YFSETQ. The CDR3 loop spans 16 amino acids. The trim removed 0 bases at V and 1 base at J, leaving 3 bases unmatched. The CDR3 DNA is TGCGCCAGCAGCTTGGAGGCTAGCGGGGGCACAGATACGCAGTATTTT. Translation: CASSLEASGGTDTQYF.